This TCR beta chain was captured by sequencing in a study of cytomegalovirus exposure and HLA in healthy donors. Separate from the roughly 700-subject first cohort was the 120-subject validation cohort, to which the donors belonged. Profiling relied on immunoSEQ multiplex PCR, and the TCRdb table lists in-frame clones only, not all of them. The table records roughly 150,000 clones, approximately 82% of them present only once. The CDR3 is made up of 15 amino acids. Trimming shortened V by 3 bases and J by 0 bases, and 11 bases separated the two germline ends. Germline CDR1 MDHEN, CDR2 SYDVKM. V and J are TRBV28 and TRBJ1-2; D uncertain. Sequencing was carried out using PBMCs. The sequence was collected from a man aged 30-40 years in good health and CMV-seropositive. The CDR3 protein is CASSFSGGTNYGYTF. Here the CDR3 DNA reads TGTGCCAGCAGTTTTAGTGGAGGAACTAACTATGGCTACACCTTC.